The 31 T cell receptor beta chains given below trace back to one sample, sequenced in a study of T cells in Graves' hyperthyroidism and ophthalmopathy. What was amplified from RNA transcripts were TCR beta CDR3 regions. TCR CDR3 regions were first amplified by RT-PCR with HTBI primers. TCRdb processed the multiplex PCR reads anew with MiXCR; each CDR3 protein has one entry. The table includes more than 300,000 distinct CDR3 sequences, roughly 17% detected once. Sample: blood. These receptors were collected from a woman under 40 with Graves' hyperthyroidism that later progressed to Graves' ophthalmopathy.

In this sample, this clonotype turned up many times. The V gene is TRBV28, the J gene TRBJ1-1, with 7 bases matching TRBD1. CDR1 and CDR2 (germline): MDHEN, SYDVKM. Trimming took 5 bases from V and 4 from J; bases not matched to a gene: 13. This CDR3 has 16 amino acids. Written as DNA, the CDR3 is TGTGCCAGCAGTCCCGGGACAGAGAAGTTTAGCACTGAAGCTTTCTTT. Its translation is CASSPGTEKFSTEAFF.

This clonotype was seen ten or more times. The chain is built from TRBV6-1 and TRBJ2-7; 12 bases fit TRBD1. From germline, CDR1 is MNHNS and CDR2 SASEGT. V lost 7 bases, J lost 3 bases, and 19 bases stayed unmatched. CDR3 size: 19 residues. Written as DNA, the CDR3 is TGTGCCAGCACCCGAACCATGGGGACAGGGGGCGGCCCAAACTACGAGCAGTACTTC. Protein: CASTRTMGTGGGPNYEQYF.

This clonotype came up many times. CDR3 residues: CSAGSGGASTDTQYF. As DNA, the CDR3 is TGCAGTGCTGGATCGGGAGGGGCTAGCACAGATACGCAGTATTTT. The chain recombines TRBV20-1 with TRBJ2-3; TRBD2 matches at 8 bases. The CDR3 extends over 15 amino acids. Germline loops: CDR1 DFQATT, CDR2 SNEGSKA (reference sequence). V lost 5 bases, J lost 0 bases, and 7 bases stayed unmatched.

With respect to this clonotype: A much bigger clone sits one base away, suggesting this may be a read error. The rearrangement links TRBV28 to TRBJ2-7, with D possibly called TRBD1 or TRBD2 (6 bases each). V gave up 5 bases and J gave up 7 bases, with 24 bases separating them. The CDR3 length is 16 residues. The germline V gene encodes CDR1 MDHEN and CDR2 SYDVKM. The CDR3 sequence is CASSEVGGLVNYEQYF. The DNA for the CDR3 is TGTGCCAGCAGTGAAGTAGGGGGGCTAGTTAACTATGAGCAGTACTTC.

V usage is TRBV28 and J usage is TRBJ2-3, with 7 positions matching TRBD1. Germline CDR1 MDHEN, CDR2 SYDVKM. The CDR3 spans 15 residues. V lost 4 bases and J lost 5; bases outside the gene matches: 9. CDR3 protein: CASSSGQSLGDTQYF. The CDR3 coding sequence is TGTGCCAGCAGTTCGGGACAGTCATTAGGAGATACGCAGTATTTT.

This clonotype was detected ten times or more. The chain has TRBV2 and TRBJ2-1, with 9 nucleotides matching TRBD1. CDR3 length equals 20 residues. CDR1 is SNHLY, CDR2 FYNNEI, per germline. V dropped 4 bases and J dropped 4; count of bases not matched to a gene: 20. The CDR3 region is CASSVVPGQGEVGRYNEQFF. Written as DNA, the CDR3 is TGTGCCAGCAGTGTCGTACCGGGACAGGGTGAAGTCGGGCGGTACAATGAGCAGTTCTTC.

With respect to this clonotype: A read error may explain this, as a much larger clone is one base away. The V and J genes are TRBV28 and TRBJ2-3; 11 nucleotides match TRBD1. The length of the CDR3 is 15 residues. Germline CDR1 reads MDHEN; CDR2 reads SYDVKM. The CDR3 sequence: CATSLDRGRIDTQYF. The CDR3 bases are TGTGCCACCAGTTTGGACAGGGGGCGGATTGATACGCAGTATTTT.

This clonotype was detected only a few times. CDR3 region: CASSPPSGQGAGEQFF. The CDR3 bases are TGTGCCAGCTCACCACCATCGGGACAGGGGGCGGGGGAGCAGTTCTTC. The V call is TRBV18, the J call TRBJ2-1, with TRBD1 matching 12 bases. V gave up 0 bases and J gave up 10 bases; unmatched junction bases: 7. The CDR3 is made up of 16 amino acids. CDR1 is KGHSH, CDR2 LQKENI, per germline.

About this clonotype itself: It may be a read error: a sequence one base away is much more abundant. The chain links TRBV11-2 to TRBJ1-4; D is unclear. Germline loops: CDR1 SGHAT, CDR2 FQNNGV. The CDR3 length is 17 residues. The CDR3 coding sequence is TGTGCCAGCAGCTTAGACCTCGGTTCGAGGGCTAATGAAAAACTGGTTTTT. This sequence encodes CASSLDLGSRANEKLVF.

This clonotype has at least ten counts. V and J are TRBV2 and TRBJ1-5, with D unclear. The V gene's germline CDR1 is SNHLY and CDR2 FYNNEI. This CDR3 is 15 amino acids long. Trimming removed 3 bases from V and 2 bases from J, with 11 bases in between. The CDR3 bases are TGTGCCAGCAGTGAGATGGTAGTGGGCAATCAGCCCCAGCATTTT. Protein sequence: CASSEMVVGNQPQHF. The whole variable domain, remainder taken from reference TRBV2 and TRBJ1-5, is EPEVTQTPSHQVTQMGQEVILRCVPISNHLYFYWYRQILGQKVEFLVSFYNNEISEKSEIFDDQFSVERPDGSNFTLKIRSTKLEDSAMYFCASSEMVVGNQPQHFGDGTRLSIL.

This clonotype has ten or more counts. The chain combines TRBV10-3 with TRBJ2-6, with a tentative D call TRBD2 (5 bases). This CDR3 is built from 17 residues. Per germline, CDR1 ENHRY and CDR2 SYGVKD. The V end was cut by 4 bases, the J end by 1 base, with 14 bases between. Written as DNA, the CDR3 is TGTGCCATCAGTGTTAAAATTTCGGGATCTGGGGCCAACGTCCTGACTTTC. This sequence encodes CAISVKISGSGANVLTF.

The genes are TRBV5-8 and TRBJ1-2, with D maybe TRBD1 (5 bases). The ends were cut back, 5 bases at V and 4 bases at J, with 6 bases in the middle. CDR3 size: 11 residues. The germline V gene has CDR1 SGHTS and CDR2 YDEGEE. The CDR3 loop reads CASRQAYGYTF. The CDR3, as DNA: TGTGCCAGCAGACAGGCCTATGGCTACACCTTC.

This chain uses TRBV4-1 with TRBJ1-3, with a possible D match to TRBD1 (5 bases). The CDR3 spans 15 residues. V gave up 1 base and J gave up 2 bases, with 9 bases separating them. Germline CDR1 MGHRA, CDR2 YSYEKL. CDR3 region: CASSQGGGAGNTIYF. The CDR3 DNA follows: TGCGCCAGCAGCCAAGGCGGGGGGGCTGGAAACACCATATATTTT.

The chain links TRBV30 to TRBJ1-2, with TRBD1 identical over 7 bases. The CDR3 extends over 12 amino acids. Per the germline V gene, CDR1 is GTSNPN and CDR2 is SVGIG (reference sequence). The J segment lost 6 bases and the V segment lost 5 bases, leaving 6 bases of the junction unmatched. The CDR3 sequence: CAWDRALHGYTF. The CDR3 DNA follows: TGTGCCTGGGACAGGGCTCTCCATGGCTACACCTTC.

This clonotype was seen many times. The chain has TRBV14 and TRBJ2-7; D is undetermined. The CDR3 consists of 16 residues. Per germline, CDR1 SGHDN and CDR2 FVKESK. The ends were cut back, 0 bases at V and 0 bases at J, with 12 bases in the middle. CDR3 DNA: TGTGCCAGCAGCCAAGATATCCGGACGGACTCCTACGAGCAGTACTTC. Its translation: CASSQDIRTDSYEQYF. Complete variable domain (other parts from reference TRBV14 and TRBJ2-7): EAGVTQFPSHSVIEKGQTVTLRCDPISGHDNLYWYRRVMGKEIKFLLHFVKESKQDESGMPNNRFLAERTGGTYSTLKVQPAELEDSGVYFCASSQDIRTDSYEQYFGPGTRLTVT.

This clonotype was observed at least ten times. This rearrangement joins TRBV7-8 to TRBJ2-7; 9 positions match TRBD2. This CDR3 has 19 residues. CDR1 is SGHVS and CDR2 is FQNEAQ in the germline V gene. V dropped 5 bases and J dropped 3; count of bases not matched to a gene: 20. The CDR3 DNA is TGTGCCAGCAGCACATATGGGGTTTTCAGACTAGCGGAGAGCTACGAGCAGTACTTC. Protein product: CASSTYGVFRLAESYEQYF.

This clonotype appeared many times. The chain couples TRBV7-9 to TRBJ2-1, with 13 bases lining up with TRBD2. Germline V CDR1 and CDR2: SEHNR, FQNEAQ (reference sequence). V was clipped by 7 bases and J by 5 bases; unmatched bases: 8. CDR3 length equals 16 residues. CDR3 coding DNA: TGTGCCAGCACCCCCCGGGGGACTAGCGGGGACAATGAGCAGTTCTTC. Translated: CASTPRGTSGDNEQFF. The whole variable domain, filled in from reference TRBV7-9 and TRBJ2-1, reads DTGVSQNPRHKITKRGQNVTFRCDPISEHNRLYWYRQTLGQGPEFLTYFQNEAQLEKSRLLSDRFSAERPKGSFSTLEIQRTEQGDSAMYLCASTPRGTSGDNEQFFGPGTRLTVL.

In regard to this clonotype: One end of the junction varies from germline; a read error may be responsible. The V gene is TRBV7-9, the J gene TRBJ2-7, with 7 bases lining up with TRBD2. CDR1 is SEHNR, CDR2 FQNEAQ, per germline (reference sequence). There are 15 residues in the CDR3. The CDR3 region is CASSRPGGLIYEQYF. In DNA form, the CDR3 reads TGCGCCAGCAGCCGGCCCGGGGGGTTGATTTACGAGCAGTACTTC. Drawing the rest from reference TRBV7-9 and TRBJ2-7, the complete variable domain is DTGVSQNPRHKITKRGQNVTFRCDPISEHNRLYWYRQTLGQGPEFLTYFQNEAQLEKSRLLSDRFSAERPKGSFSTLEIQRTEQGDSAMYLCASSRPGGLIYEQYFGPGTRLTVT.

This clonotype was observed many times. The J gene is TRBJ2-1, the V gene TRBV7-2, with TRBD2 identical over 12 bases. Germline assignment: CDR1 SGHTA and CDR2 FQGNSA. The CDR3 totals 17 residues. V dropped 5 bases and J dropped 1; count of bases not matched to a gene: 6. CDR3 in DNA: TGTGCCAGCAGCCACGGACTAGCGGGAACTTCCTACAATGAGCAGTTCTTC. It codes for CASSHGLAGTSYNEQFF.

About this clonotype itself: A read error may be the cause here, since a much bigger clone is one base away. The chain combines TRBV10-2 with TRBJ2-1, with D possibly being TRBD1 (5 bases). CDR1 is WSHSY, CDR2 SAAADI, per germline. Trimming pared 6 bases from V and 10 bases from J, leaving 25 bases between. The CDR3 extends over 16 amino acids. The CDR3 spells CASRGFKTERAYEQFF. Written as DNA, the CDR3 is TGCGCCAGCAGGGGATTTAAGACAGAACGAGCCTACGAGCAGTTCTTC.

This clonotype was counted many times. The V gene is TRBV5-1, the J gene TRBJ2-3, with D unresolved. The CDR3 contains 14 residues. V lost 5 bases to trimming and J lost 3 bases, with 13 bases between them. CDR1 and CDR2 (germline): SGHRS, YFSETQ. As DNA, the CDR3 is TGCGCCAGCAGGACTCCGGATGGTACAGATACGCAGTATTTT. The encoded protein is CASRTPDGTDTQYF.

This clonotype was counted at least ten times. CDR3 coding DNA: TGTGCCAGCAGCTTGTGGCAGAGCAATCAGCCCCAGCATTTT. Its translation: CASSLWQSNQPQHF. The chain joins TRBV7-2 to TRBJ1-5; D is undetermined. Germline values: CDR1 SGHTA, CDR2 FQGNSA. V lost 3 bases and J 1 base, leaving 7 bases between the germline ends. The CDR3 is 14 amino acids.

This clonotype was counted ten times or more. The junction differs from germline at one of its ends, possibly a read error. The DNA for the CDR3 is TGTGCCAGCGGTTTACAGCGAAATCAGCCCCAGCATTTT. Its protein is CASGLQRNQPQHF. This chain uses TRBV27 with TRBJ1-5; D is uncertain. The CDR3 is 13 amino acids. Germline V gene sequence: CDR1 MNHEY, CDR2 SMNVEV (reference sequence).

This clonotype has only a few counts. The chain links TRBV5-1 to TRBJ2-1; the D gene is possibly TRBD2 (6 bases). CDR3 size: 15 residues. Germline V gene lookup returns CDR1 SGHRS and CDR2 YFSETQ. Trimming pared 1 base from V and 3 bases from J, leaving 11 bases between. DNA for the CDR3: TGCGCCAGCAGCTTGTCGGGACTGATCTACAATGAGCAGTTCTTC. This encodes CASSLSGLIYNEQFF.

The chain's CDR3 is CASSQPTRGRANSHEQYF. In DNA, the CDR3 is TGCGCCAGCAGCCAACCTACCCGCGGGAGGGCCAATTCCCACGAGCAGTACTTC. This rearrangement joins TRBV4-1 to TRBJ2-7; the match to TRBD2 covers 9 bases. V gave up 2 bases and J gave up 5 bases; unmatched junction bases: 16. The CDR3 is 18 amino acids. In germline, CDR1 is MGHRA, CDR2 YSYEKL.

This clonotype was counted ten times or more. J is TRBJ1-1 and V is TRBV5-1, with 9 bases matching TRBD1. Germline values: CDR1 SGHRS, CDR2 YFSETQ. Trimming cost V 3 bases and J 5 bases; bases outside gene matches: 5. The CDR3 covers 14 residues. CDR3 loop: CASSYGTGKTEAFF. CDR3 nucleotides: TGCGCCAGCAGCTACGGGACAGGGAAAACTGAAGCTTTCTTT.

This clonotype was picked up a small number of times. The J gene is TRBJ1-1, the V gene TRBV29-1; unclear D gene. This CDR3 is built from 13 residues. V was cut by 1 base and J by 0 bases, with 6 bases left in between. The V gene's germline CDR1 is SQVTM and CDR2 ANQGSEA. The CDR3 sequence: CSVEGRMNTEAFF. DNA for the CDR3: TGCAGCGTTGAAGGAAGAATGAACACTGAAGCTTTCTTT.

This clonotype has ten or more counts. CDR3 nucleotide sequence: TGTGCCAGCAGCCCACCTTTCCCAAGCACAGATACGCAGTATTTT. Translating it yields CASSPPFPSTDTQYF. The chain uses TRBV7-9 and TRBJ2-3, with D hard to call. Trimming cost V 5 bases and J 0 bases, with 12 bases left between them. This CDR3 has 15 residues. Germline assignment: CDR1 SEHNR and CDR2 FQNEAQ (reference sequence). Filled out from reference TRBV7-9 and TRBJ2-3, the complete variable domain reads DTGVSQNPRHKITKRGQNVTFRCDPISEHNRLYWYRQTLGQGPEFLTYFQNEAQLEKSRLLSDRFSAERPKGSFSTLEIQRTEQGDSAMYLCASSPPFPSTDTQYFGPGTRLTVL.

This clonotype has at least ten counts. The chain has TRBV7-8 and TRBJ2-7; D unresolved. The V end was cut by 2 bases, the J end by 4 bases, with 21 bases between. Germline values: CDR1 SGHVS, CDR2 FQNEAQ. CDR3 length equals 17 residues. CDR3 coding DNA: TGTGCCAGCAGCTTAACGTCCGCCCTATCTAAATCTTACGAGCAGTACTTC. This encodes CASSLTSALSKSYEQYF. Variable domain in full (rest from reference TRBV7-8 and TRBJ2-7): GAGVSQSPRYKVAKRGQDVALRCDPISGHVSLFWYQQALGQGPEFLTYFQNEAQLDKSGLPSDRFFAERPEGSVSTLKIQRTQQEDSAVYLCASSLTSALSKSYEQYFGPGTRLTVT.

The rearrangement links TRBV9 to TRBJ1-2; D gene uncertain. The germline CDR1 and CDR2 sequences are SGDLS and YYNGEE. CDR3 length: 18 residues. V lost 4 bases and J 4 bases, leaving 26 bases between the germline ends. CDR3 sequence: CASSPEVVFMAAGYGYTF. The CDR3 nucleotides are TGTGCCAGCAGCCCAGAGGTCGTTTTCATGGCCGCTGGCTATGGCTACACCTTC.

A note on this clonotype: Just one base apart from a much larger clone, this may be a read error. V usage is TRBV20-1 and J usage is TRBJ2-5, with D unclear. The CDR3 covers 13 residues. Germline V lookup: CDR1 DFQATT, CDR2 SNEGSKA (reference sequence). DNA for the CDR3: TGCAGTGATAGAGTAAGAGGTTTTGAGACCCAGTACTTC. It is translated as CSDRVRGFETQYF.